The clone carrying this T cell receptor (beta chain) was found a few times. Its antigen is as yet unknown. This record comes from a study of cytomegalovirus exposure and HLA in healthy donors. The CDR3 consists of 15 residues. V lost 6 bases and J 9 bases, leaving 21 bases between the germline ends. Germline lookup yields CDR1 MNHNY and CDR2 SVGAGI (reference sequence). It was with 60 Vbeta and 13 Jbeta primers that the PCR ran. Using immunoSEQ multiplex PCR, the repertoire was profiled, and TCRdb retains in-frame clones only, with some absent. The sample has 150,000 to 200,000 clones, under 80% seen once; the top ten hold about 3.2%. General observations from the study: The study carried out a later analysis of TCR beta sequences. It associated some 18,000 of them with specific HLA alleles at a false discovery rate of 0.05.

The TCR sequence derives from a man between 40 and 49 years old in good health and CMV-seronegative. This chain uses TRBV6-6 with TRBJ2-4; TRBD1 might be the D (8 bases). The material sequenced was PBMCs. CDR3 coding DNA: TGTGCCAGCAGCCCAAATGACAGGGGAGGGTGCATTCAGTACTTC. Amino acids: CASSPNDRGGCIQYF.